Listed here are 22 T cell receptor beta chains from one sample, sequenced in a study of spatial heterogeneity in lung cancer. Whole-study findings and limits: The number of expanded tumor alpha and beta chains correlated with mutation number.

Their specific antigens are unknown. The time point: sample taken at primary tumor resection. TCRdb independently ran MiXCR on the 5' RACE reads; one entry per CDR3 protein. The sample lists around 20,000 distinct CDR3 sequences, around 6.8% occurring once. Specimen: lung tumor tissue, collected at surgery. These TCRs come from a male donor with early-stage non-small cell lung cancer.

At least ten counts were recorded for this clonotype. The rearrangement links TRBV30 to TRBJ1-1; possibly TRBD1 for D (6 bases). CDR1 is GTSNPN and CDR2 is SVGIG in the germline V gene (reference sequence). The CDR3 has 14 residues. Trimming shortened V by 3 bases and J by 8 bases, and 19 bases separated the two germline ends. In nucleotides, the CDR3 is TGTGCCTGGAGCCAAAGGGACATAGGATACGAAGCTTTCTTT. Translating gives CAWSQRDIGYEAFF.

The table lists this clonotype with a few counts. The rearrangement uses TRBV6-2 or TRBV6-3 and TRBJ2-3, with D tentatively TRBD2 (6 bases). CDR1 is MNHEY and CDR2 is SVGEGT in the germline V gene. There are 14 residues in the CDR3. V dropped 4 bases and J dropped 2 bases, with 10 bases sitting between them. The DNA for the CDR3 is TGTGCCAGCAGTTTGGGACTTTTCACAGATACGCAGTATTTT. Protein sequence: CASSLGLFTDTQYF.

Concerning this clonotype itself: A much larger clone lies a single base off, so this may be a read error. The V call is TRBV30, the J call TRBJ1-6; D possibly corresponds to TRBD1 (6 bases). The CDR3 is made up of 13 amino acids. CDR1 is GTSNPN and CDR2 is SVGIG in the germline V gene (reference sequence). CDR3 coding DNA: TGTGCCTGGACAGGGGCGGGTAATTCACCCCTCAACTTT. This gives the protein CAWTGAGNSPLNF.

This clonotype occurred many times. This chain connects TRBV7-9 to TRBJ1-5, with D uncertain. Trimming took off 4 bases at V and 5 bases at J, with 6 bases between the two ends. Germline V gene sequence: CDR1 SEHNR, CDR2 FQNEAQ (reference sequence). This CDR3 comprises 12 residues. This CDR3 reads CASSSRDQPQHF. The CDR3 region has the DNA TGTGCCAGCAGCTCGAGGGATCAGCCCCAGCATTTT.

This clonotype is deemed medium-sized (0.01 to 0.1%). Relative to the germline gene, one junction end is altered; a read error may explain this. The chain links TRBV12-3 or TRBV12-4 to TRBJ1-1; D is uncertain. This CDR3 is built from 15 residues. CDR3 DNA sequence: TGTGCCACCCCCGACTCGCTCTTTGAGAACGCTGAAGCTTTCTTT. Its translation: CATPDSLFENAEAFF.

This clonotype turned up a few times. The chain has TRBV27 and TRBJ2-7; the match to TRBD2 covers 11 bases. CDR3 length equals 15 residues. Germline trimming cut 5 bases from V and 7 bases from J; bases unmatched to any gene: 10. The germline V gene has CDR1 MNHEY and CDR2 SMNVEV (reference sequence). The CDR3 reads CASSIRLAGGGEQYF. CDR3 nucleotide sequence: TGTGCCAGCAGTATACGGCTAGCGGGGGGTGGGGAGCAGTACTTC.

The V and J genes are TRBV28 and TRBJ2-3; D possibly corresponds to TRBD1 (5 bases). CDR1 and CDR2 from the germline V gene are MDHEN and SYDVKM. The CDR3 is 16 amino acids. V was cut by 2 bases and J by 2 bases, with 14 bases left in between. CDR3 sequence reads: CASSLNVGRVTDTQYF. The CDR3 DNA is TGTGCCAGCAGTTTAAATGTGGGGCGTGTCACAGATACGCAGTATTTT.

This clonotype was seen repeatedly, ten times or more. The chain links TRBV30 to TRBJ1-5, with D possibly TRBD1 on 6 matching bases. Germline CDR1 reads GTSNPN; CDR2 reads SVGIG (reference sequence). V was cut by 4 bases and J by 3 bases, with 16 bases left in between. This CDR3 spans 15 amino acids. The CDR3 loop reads CAWNLPGQYNQPQHF. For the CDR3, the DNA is TGTGCCTGGAACTTACCTGGACAGTACAATCAGCCCCAGCATTTT. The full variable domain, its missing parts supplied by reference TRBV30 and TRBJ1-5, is SQTIHQWPATLVQPVGSPLSLECTVEGTSNPNLYWYRQAAGRGLQLLFYSVGIGQISSEVPQNLSASRPQDRQFILSSKKLLLSDSGFYLCAWNLPGQYNQPQHFGDGTRLSIL.

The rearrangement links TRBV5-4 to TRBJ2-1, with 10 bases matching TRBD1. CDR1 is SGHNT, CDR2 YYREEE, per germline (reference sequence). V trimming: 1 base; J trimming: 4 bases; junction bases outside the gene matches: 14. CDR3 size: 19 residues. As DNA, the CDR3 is TGTGCCAGCAGCTTGATTGGGACAGGGGCAAAAGGGTTTTACAATGAGCAGTTCTTC. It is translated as CASSLIGTGAKGFYNEQFF.

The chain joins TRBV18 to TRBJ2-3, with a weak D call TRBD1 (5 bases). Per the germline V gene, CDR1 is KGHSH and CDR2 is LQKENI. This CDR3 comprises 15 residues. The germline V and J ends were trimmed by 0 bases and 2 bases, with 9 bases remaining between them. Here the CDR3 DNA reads TGTGCCAGCTCACCACCTGGACACAACACAGATACGCAGTATTTT. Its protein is CASSPPGHNTDTQYF.

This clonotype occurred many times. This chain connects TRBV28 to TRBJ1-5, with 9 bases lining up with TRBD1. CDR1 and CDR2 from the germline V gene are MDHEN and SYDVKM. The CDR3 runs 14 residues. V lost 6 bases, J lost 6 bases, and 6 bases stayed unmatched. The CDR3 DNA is TGTGCCAGCAGCTTCGGGACAGGGAGTCAGCCCCAGCATTTT. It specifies CASSFGTGSQPQHF.

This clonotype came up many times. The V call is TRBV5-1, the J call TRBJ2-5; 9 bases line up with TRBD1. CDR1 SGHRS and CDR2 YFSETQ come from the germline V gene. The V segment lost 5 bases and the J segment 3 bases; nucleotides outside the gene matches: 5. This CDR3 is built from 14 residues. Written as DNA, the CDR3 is TGCGCCAGCAGGCGTGGACAGGGGAAAGAGACCCAGTACTTC. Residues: CASRRGQGKETQYF.

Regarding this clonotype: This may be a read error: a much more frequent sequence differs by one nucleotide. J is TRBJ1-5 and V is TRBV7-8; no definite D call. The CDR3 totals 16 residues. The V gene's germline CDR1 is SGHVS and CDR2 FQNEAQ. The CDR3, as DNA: TGTGCCAGCAGCTTAGTGTCAACAGAGCGCAATCAGCCCCAGAATTTT. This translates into CASSLVSTERNQPQNF.

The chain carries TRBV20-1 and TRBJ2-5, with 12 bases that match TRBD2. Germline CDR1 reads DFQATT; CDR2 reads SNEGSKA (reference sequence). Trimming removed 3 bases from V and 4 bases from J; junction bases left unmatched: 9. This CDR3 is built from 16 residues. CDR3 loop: CSARGTSGGPRETQYF. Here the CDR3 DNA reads TGCAGTGCTAGGGGCACTAGCGGGGGGCCACGAGAGACCCAGTACTTC.

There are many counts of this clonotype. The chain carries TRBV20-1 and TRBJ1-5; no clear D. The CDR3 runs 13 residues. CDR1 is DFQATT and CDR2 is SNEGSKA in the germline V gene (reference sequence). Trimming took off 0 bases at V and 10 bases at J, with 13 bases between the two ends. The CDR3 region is CSARDPRGPPQHF. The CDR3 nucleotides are TGCAGTGCTAGAGATCCCCGGGGTCCACCCCAGCATTTT.

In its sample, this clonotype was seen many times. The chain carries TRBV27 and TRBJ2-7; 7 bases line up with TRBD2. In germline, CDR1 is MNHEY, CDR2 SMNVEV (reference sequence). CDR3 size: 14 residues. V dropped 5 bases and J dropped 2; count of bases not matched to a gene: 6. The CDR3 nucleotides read TGTGCCAGCAGTGGGGGGGGACTTGCCTACGAGCAGTACTTC. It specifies CASSGGGLAYEQYF.

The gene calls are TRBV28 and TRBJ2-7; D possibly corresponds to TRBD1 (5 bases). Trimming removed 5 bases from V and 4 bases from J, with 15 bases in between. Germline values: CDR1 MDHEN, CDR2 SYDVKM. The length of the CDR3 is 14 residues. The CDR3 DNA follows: TGTGCCAGCAGTCCGGCCACAGGAGATTACGAGCAGTACTTC. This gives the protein CASSPATGDYEQYF.

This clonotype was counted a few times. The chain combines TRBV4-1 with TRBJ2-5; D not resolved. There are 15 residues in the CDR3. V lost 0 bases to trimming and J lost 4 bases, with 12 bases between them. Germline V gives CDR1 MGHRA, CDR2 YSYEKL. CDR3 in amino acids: CASSQESLEIETQYF. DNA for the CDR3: TGCGCCAGCAGCCAAGAAAGCCTAGAAATAGAGACCCAGTACTTC.

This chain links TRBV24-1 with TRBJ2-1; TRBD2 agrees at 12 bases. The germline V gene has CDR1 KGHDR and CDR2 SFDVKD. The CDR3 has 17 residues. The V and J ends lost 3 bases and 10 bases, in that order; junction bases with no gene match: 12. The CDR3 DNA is TGTGCCACCAGTGATCCCCCGACTAGCGGGGGTTTTAAAGAGCAGTTCTTC. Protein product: CATSDPPTSGGFKEQFF.

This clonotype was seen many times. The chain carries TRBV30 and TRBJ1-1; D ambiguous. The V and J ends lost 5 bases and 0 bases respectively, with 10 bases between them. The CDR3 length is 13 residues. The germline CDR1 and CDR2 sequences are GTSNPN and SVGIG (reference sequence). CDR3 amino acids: CAWATGMNTEAFF. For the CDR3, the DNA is TGTGCCTGGGCGACTGGGATGAACACTGAAGCTTTCTTT.

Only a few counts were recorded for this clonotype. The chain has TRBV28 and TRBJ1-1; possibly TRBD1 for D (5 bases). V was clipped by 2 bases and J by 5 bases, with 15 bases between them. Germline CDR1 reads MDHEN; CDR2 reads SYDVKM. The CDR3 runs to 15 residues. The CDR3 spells CASSLPGLGTTEAFF. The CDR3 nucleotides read TGTGCCAGCAGTTTACCCGGACTAGGGACGACTGAAGCTTTCTTT.

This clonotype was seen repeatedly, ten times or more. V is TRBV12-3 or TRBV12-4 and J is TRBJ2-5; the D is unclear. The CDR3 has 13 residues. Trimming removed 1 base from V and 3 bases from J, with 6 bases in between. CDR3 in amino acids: CASSLGLKETQYF. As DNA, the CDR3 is TGTGCCAGCAGTTTAGGTCTCAAAGAGACCCAGTACTTC.